This entry lists 27 T cell receptor beta chains sequenced from one sample in a study of shared clonotypes between healthy human individuals. The method was immunoSEQ multiplex PCR; TCRdb's version includes in-frame clones alone and lacks a portion of them. The repertoire holds 2 million or so clones, with about 94% as singletons. CD45RO negativity and positive selection for CCR7 defined naive CD8 cells, a population that excluded terminally differentiated effector memory CD45RA+ cells. The sequencing input was naive CD8+ T cells sorted from blood. Receptor source: a man younger than 30 in good health.

The rearrangement links TRBV11-3 to TRBJ1-1; maybe TRBD1 (6 bases). In germline, CDR1 is SGHNT, CDR2 YENEEA. CDR3 size: 14 residues. Trimming left V 5 bases short and J 5 bases short, with 15 bases between. CDR3 region: CASSPGPGDTEAFF. CDR3 sequence (DNA): TGTGCCAGCAGCCCAGGGCCAGGGGATACTGAAGCTTTCTTT.

V is TRBV6-5 and J is TRBJ2-2, with TRBD1 as a possible D gene (6 bases). V was clipped by 0 bases and J by 7 bases, with 15 bases between them. The germline V gene encodes CDR1 MNHEY and CDR2 SVGAGI. The CDR3 extends over 16 amino acids. The DNA for the CDR3 is TGTGCCAGCAGTTACTCCTCAGGGGAATTCGGCGGGGAGCTGTTTTTT. It yields the protein CASSYSSGEFGGELFF.

The chain carries TRBV6-1 and TRBJ2-7, with D maybe TRBD2 (7 bases). This CDR3 has 15 residues. Looked up from germline, CDR1 is MNHNS and CDR2 is SASEGT. V lost 2 bases and J lost 5, with 16 bases in between. The CDR3 sequence is CASSELTGRVHEQYF. The CDR3 DNA sequence: TGTGCCAGCAGTGAACTAACAGGGAGGGTCCACGAGCAGTACTTC.

This chain uses TRBV7-9 with TRBJ2-3; D possibly corresponds to TRBD1 (6 bases). V was trimmed by 5 bases and J by 2 bases, leaving 17 bases between them. Germline CDR1 reads SEHNR; CDR2 reads FQNEAQ (reference sequence). This CDR3 is 16 amino acids long. The DNA of the CDR3 is TGTGCCAGCAGCGCCTCGCTGGGGGCGGACACAGATACGCAGTATTTT. Protein sequence: CASSASLGADTDTQYF.

The rearrangement joins TRBV12-5 to TRBJ2-4, with 10 positions matching TRBD1. The ends lost 4 bases at V and 8 bases at J; junction bases unmatched: 8. CDR1 and CDR2 (germline): LGHNT, FRNRAP. The CDR3 covers 15 residues. CDR3 nucleotide sequence: TGTGCTAGTGGTTCTCGAGGGACAGGGGAGGACATTCAGTACTTC. It specifies CASGSRGTGEDIQYF.

The chain uses TRBV27 and TRBJ2-6; D is unclear. This CDR3 contains 13 residues. Per the germline V gene, CDR1 is MNHEY and CDR2 is SMNVEV (reference sequence). Trimming left V 8 bases short and J 0 bases short, with 5 bases between. CDR3 DNA: TGTGCCAGCGGAAACTCTGGGGCCAACGTCCTGACTTTC. Translated: CASGNSGANVLTF.

As for this clone: The same CDR3 arises from other DNA sequences in this sample as well. The genes are TRBV19 and TRBJ1-5, with TRBD1 matching over 11 bases. CDR1 is LNHDA and CDR2 is SQIVND in the germline V gene (reference sequence). CDR3 length equals 14 residues. V was pared by 2 bases and J by 7 bases, with 1 base of the junction left unmatched. The CDR3 region is CASSIRDRGQPQHF. The CDR3 DNA reads as TGTGCCAGTAGTATACGGGACAGGGGGCAGCCCCAGCATTTT.

The chain joins TRBV27 to TRBJ1-2; 7 bases are a match to TRBD1. Germline V CDR1 and CDR2: MNHEY, SMNVEV (reference sequence). The junction had 10 bases not matched to a gene; V was cut back by 3 bases and J by 3 bases. The CDR3 totals 16 residues. The CDR3 DNA reads TGTGCCAGCAGTTTCAGACAGGGAGGAGTGGACTATGGCTACACCTTC. It specifies CASSFRQGGVDYGYTF.

The chain recombines TRBV7-3 with TRBJ2-7; D tentatively fits TRBD1 or TRBD2 (5 bases each). The CDR3 is 14 residues long. Trimming removed 5 bases at V and 6 bases at J, with 17 bases between. Germline V lookup: CDR1 SGHTA, CDR2 FQGTGA. The CDR3 sequence: CASSPNGTPGEQYF. The CDR3 nucleotides read TGTGCCAGCAGCCCCAACGGGACCCCCGGCGAGCAGTACTTC. The complete variable domain, with remaining parts taken from reference TRBV7-3 and TRBJ2-7, reads GAGVSQTPSNKVTEKGKYVELRCDPISGHTALYWYRQSLGQGPEFLIYFQGTGAADDSGLPNDRFFAVRPEGSVSTLKIQRTERGDSAVYLCASSPNGTPGEQYFGPGTRLTVT.

V usage is TRBV6-5 and J usage is TRBJ2-7; D unresolved. The CDR3 length is 16 residues. The V gene lost 0 bases and the J gene lost 3 bases, with 15 bases spanning the gap. The V gene's germline CDR1 is MNHEY and CDR2 SVGAGI. This CDR3 reads CASSYSIYYSIYEQYF. The DNA of the CDR3 is TGTGCCAGCAGTTACTCGATTTACTACAGCATCTACGAGCAGTACTTC.

The chain uses TRBV11-2 and TRBJ2-7; 13 nucleotides agree with TRBD2. Germline CDR1 reads SGHAT; CDR2 reads FQNNGV. This CDR3 is built from 13 residues. V lost 6 bases to trimming and J lost 6 bases; unmatched junction nucleotides: 2. The chain's CDR3 is CASSRLAGGEQYF. CDR3 nucleotide sequence: TGTGCCAGCAGTCGACTAGCGGGAGGCGAGCAGTACTTC. Complete variable domain (other parts from reference TRBV11-2 and TRBJ2-7): EAGVAQSPRYKIIEKRQSVAFWCNPISGHATLYWYQQILGQGPKLLIQFQNNGVVDDSQLPKDRFSAERLKGVDSTLKIQPAKLEDSAVYLCASSRLAGGEQYFGPGTRLTVT.

The chain combines TRBV4-1 with TRBJ2-2, with D possibly TRBD2 on 7 matching bases. Per germline, CDR1 MGHRA and CDR2 YSYEKL. The CDR3 is made up of 17 amino acids. Trimming stripped 1 base from V and 3 bases from J, with 15 bases between. The CDR3 DNA reads as TGCGCCAGCAGCCAAGCGGGGGGCGAGGGTTACACCGGGGAGCTGTTTTTT. Encoded protein: CASSQAGGEGYTGELFF.

The CDR3 is CATGLAGSNEQFF. For the CDR3, the DNA is TGCGCCACCGGACTAGCGGGTAGCAATGAGCAGTTCTTC. The J gene is TRBJ2-1, the V gene TRBV10-2; 11 positions match TRBD2. The germline V gene encodes CDR1 WSHSY and CDR2 SAAADI. After removal of 10 bases from V and 6 bases from J, the junction contained 5 bases not matched to a gene. The CDR3 extends over 13 amino acids.

The chain couples TRBV27 to TRBJ2-4, with D possibly being TRBD1 (6 bases). Trimming pared 8 bases from V and 7 bases from J, leaving 15 bases between. The CDR3 covers 13 residues. Germline V gene data show CDR1 as MNHEY and CDR2 as SMNVEV (reference sequence). CDR3 nucleotides: TGTGCCAGCTCAACAGGGAGTAGTAACATTCAGTACTTC. Residues: CASSTGSSNIQYF.

The chain couples TRBV4-1 to TRBJ2-5, with 9 bases fitting TRBD1. The DNA end is a closer match to TRBJ2-7, so the J assignment may be wrong. The CDR3 loop spans 15 amino acids. Germline loops: CDR1 MGHRA, CDR2 YSYEKL. CDR3 amino acids: CASSQERDRVYEQYF. The CDR3, as DNA: TGCGCCAGCAGCCAAGAAAGGGACAGGGTCTACGAGCAGTACTTC.

The rearrangement links TRBV13 to TRBJ2-3, with 8 bases lining up with TRBD2. From germline, CDR1 is PRHDT and CDR2 FYEKMQ (reference sequence). The CDR3 is made up of 15 amino acids. V shed 5 bases, J shed 3 bases, and the junction held 7 bases outside the gene matches. Here the CDR3 reads CASSRRGLETDTQYF. CDR3 bases: TGTGCCAGCAGCCGCCGGGGACTAGAAACAGATACGCAGTATTTT.

This chain's CDR3 is CASSPDVYNSPLHF. As DNA, the CDR3 is TGTGCCAGCAGCCCGGACGTTTATAATTCACCCCTCCACTTT. The V gene is TRBV9, the J gene TRBJ1-6; D not resolved. CDR1 is SGDLS, CDR2 YYNGEE, per germline. The V and J ends lost 4 bases and 4 bases respectively, with 9 bases between them. The CDR3 extends over 14 amino acids.

CDR3 region: CASSLVDEQYF. The CDR3 DNA reads TGTGCCAGCAGCTTAGTGGACGAGCAGTACTTC. This chain connects TRBV11-1 to TRBJ2-7; no clear D. Germline CDR1 reads SGHAT; CDR2 reads FQDESV (reference sequence). Trimming stripped 1 base from V and 5 bases from J, with 3 bases between. This CDR3 region has 11 residues.

As to this clone: Other DNA sequences in the same sample also yield this CDR3. This rearrangement joins TRBV5-4 to TRBJ2-2, with D possibly matching TRBD2 (5 bases). The CDR3 length is 15 residues. The V and J ends lost 0 bases and 4 bases respectively, with 10 bases between them. Germline CDR1 and CDR2: SGHNT and YYREEE (reference sequence). Written as DNA, the CDR3 is TGTGCCAGCAGCTTGGCACTGGCGGGCACCGGGGAGCTGTTTTTT. Its translation: CASSLALAGTGELFF.

This rearrangement joins TRBV6-6 to TRBJ2-3, with 7 nucleotides matching TRBD2. The germline CDR1 and CDR2 sequences are MNHNY and SVGAGI (reference sequence). The ends lost 0 bases at V and 6 bases at J; junction bases unmatched: 6. This CDR3 contains 15 residues. This chain's CDR3 is CASSYSAPSGDTQYF. In DNA, the CDR3 is TGTGCCAGCAGTTACTCAGCCCCTAGCGGTGATACGCAGTATTTT.

The chain recombines TRBV10-3 with TRBJ1-2, with TRBD1 matching over 11 bases. The CDR3 is 15 amino acids. With V trimmed by 2 bases and J by 4 bases, 3 bases remained unmatched. Germline V gives CDR1 ENHRY, CDR2 SYGVKD. The CDR3 region is CAISETGTGGYGYTF. In nucleotides, the CDR3 is TGTGCCATCAGTGAGACTGGGACAGGGGGCTATGGCTACACCTTC.

This rearrangement joins TRBV5-6 to TRBJ2-7; D perhaps matches TRBD1 (7 bases). Trimming pared 1 base from V and 3 bases from J, leaving 17 bases between. The CDR3 is 16 residues long. Germline V lookup: CDR1 SGHDT, CDR2 YYEEEE. The CDR3 protein is CASSLPQGGENYEQYF. In DNA, the CDR3 is TGTGCCAGCAGCTTGCCTCAGGGGGGCGAGAACTACGAGCAGTACTTC.

This chain links TRBV30 with TRBJ2-7, with 8 positions matching TRBD2. The ends lost 5 bases at V and 5 bases at J; junction bases unmatched: 8. The CDR3 is 13 residues long. CDR1 and CDR2 from the germline V gene are GTSNPN and SVGIG (reference sequence). In DNA, the CDR3 is TGTGCCTGGTCAGCGGGAGAGGTCCACGAGCAGTACTTC. Translating it yields CAWSAGEVHEQYF.

This clone was seen just once. This specimen includes other DNA sequences encoding the same CDR3. The genes are TRBV11-2 and TRBJ2-7; TRBD1 agrees at 8 bases. The V segment lost 3 bases and the J segment 0 bases; nucleotides outside the gene matches: 1. Germline V gene lookup returns CDR1 SGHAT and CDR2 FQNNGV. The CDR3 extends over 14 amino acids. In nucleotides, the CDR3 is TGTGCCAGCAGCTTCGGACAGGGCTCCTACGAGCAGTACTTC. It is translated as CASSFGQGSYEQYF.

This chain links TRBV6-5 with TRBJ1-1; D remains ambiguous. Germline lookup yields CDR1 MNHEY and CDR2 SVGAGI. V was cut by 6 bases and J by 3 bases, with 11 bases left in between. The CDR3 covers 13 residues. The CDR3 spells CASSPDRYTEAFF. The CDR3 nucleotides are TGTGCCAGCAGCCCGGACCGCTACACTGAAGCTTTCTTT.

This clone was picked up a small number of times. The CDR3 sequence: CAWSTIRGDTEAFF. The CDR3 DNA reads TGTGCCTGGAGTACGATCCGGGGGGACACTGAAGCTTTCTTT. The V gene is TRBV30, the J gene TRBJ1-1; weak D call: TRBD1 (5 bases). The germline gives CDR1 GTSNPN, CDR2 SVGIG (reference sequence). This CDR3 contains 14 residues. V was cut by 2 bases and J by 3 bases, with 13 bases left in between.

This chain links TRBV6-5 with TRBJ1-2, with D perhaps TRBD1 (6 bases). Germline values: CDR1 MNHEY, CDR2 SVGAGI. The CDR3 extends over 11 amino acids. Between the trimmed V and J ends, which lost 6 bases and 7 bases, there was a span of 9 bases. The CDR3 DNA follows: TGTGCCAGCAGGGAGGGGGGTGGCTACACCTTC. It is translated as CASREGGGYTF.